What follows are 6 T cell receptor beta chains derived from one specimen sequenced in a study of shared clonotypes between healthy human individuals. In the naive CD8 group, cells lacked CD45RO and were positively selected for CCR7, so terminally differentiated effector memory CD45RA+ cells were left out. Repertoires were generated with immunoSEQ multiplex PCR, while TCRdb's copy carries only in-frame clones and drops some. The sample contains about 2 million clones, approximately 94% of which appear only once. Sequenced: naive CD8+ T cells sorted from blood. The receptors shown here come from a man younger than 35 in good health.

This clone has a single count. V usage is TRBV15 and J usage is TRBJ2-3, with 7 nucleotides matching TRBD2. The CDR3 loop spans 15 amino acids. The trim removed 4 bases at V and 2 bases at J, leaving 6 bases unmatched. Per germline, CDR1 LNHNV and CDR2 YYDKDF (reference sequence). The CDR3 bases are TGTGCCACCAGCAAAGGGACTATACCCACAGATACGCAGTATTTT. Amino acids: CATSKGTIPTDTQYF. The full variable domain, completed using reference TRBV15 and TRBJ2-3, is DAMVIQNPRYQVTQFGKPVTLSCSQTLNHNVMYWYQQKSSQAPKLLFHYYDKDFNNEADTPDNFQSRRPNTSFCFLDIRSPGLGDTAMYLCATSKGTIPTDTQYFGPGTRLTVL.

The chain links TRBV28 to TRBJ2-5; the D gene is possibly TRBD1 (5 bases). Germline CDR1 and CDR2: MDHEN and SYDVKM. This CDR3 is built from 14 residues. V lost 5 bases and J lost 3, with 13 bases in between. CDR3 sequence reads: CASSTLTGEETQYF. The CDR3, as DNA: TGTGCCAGCAGTACCCTTACAGGAGAAGAGACCCAGTACTTC.

The chain is built from TRBV28 and TRBJ2-3; D is perhaps TRBD2 (6 bases). The V and J ends lost 7 bases and 2 bases respectively, with 13 bases between them. This CDR3 is 14 amino acids long. From germline, CDR1 is MDHEN and CDR2 SYDVKM. The CDR3 nucleotides are TGTGCCAGCACCTCCTGGGACTCCACAGATACGCAGTATTTT. This sequence encodes CASTSWDSTDTQYF.

As to this clone: Different DNA sequences within this sample yield the same CDR3. This chain joins TRBV7-9 and TRBJ2-3; D remains ambiguous. Between the trimmed V and J ends, which lost 3 bases and 5 bases, there was a span of 6 bases. Germline CDR1 and CDR2: SEHNR and FQNEAQ (reference sequence). The CDR3 is 12 amino acids. CDR3 in DNA: TGTGCCAGCAGCTTTGGTGAAGATACGCAGTATTTT. Its translation is CASSFGEDTQYF.

For this clone: The identical CDR3 is also encoded by other nucleotide sequences in the sample. The chain uses TRBV27 and TRBJ2-7; maybe TRBD2 (5 bases). V lost 2 bases and J 3 bases, leaving 11 bases between the germline ends. Per the germline V gene, CDR1 is MNHEY and CDR2 is SMNVEV (reference sequence). This CDR3 has 14 amino acids. The CDR3 sequence is CASSLSGLSYEQYF. CDR3 sequence (DNA): TGTGCCAGCAGTTTAAGTGGACTTAGCTACGAGCAGTACTTC.

The chain has TRBV12-5 and TRBJ2-1; 14 bases are shared with TRBD2. The CDR3 consists of 17 residues. From germline, CDR1 is LGHNT and CDR2 FRNRAP. J gave up 6 bases and V 3 bases, and 7 bases lay outside the gene matches. The CDR3 reads CASGFPRTSGGFNEQFF. The CDR3 region has the DNA TGTGCTAGTGGTTTTCCAAGGACTAGCGGGGGGTTCAATGAGCAGTTCTTC.